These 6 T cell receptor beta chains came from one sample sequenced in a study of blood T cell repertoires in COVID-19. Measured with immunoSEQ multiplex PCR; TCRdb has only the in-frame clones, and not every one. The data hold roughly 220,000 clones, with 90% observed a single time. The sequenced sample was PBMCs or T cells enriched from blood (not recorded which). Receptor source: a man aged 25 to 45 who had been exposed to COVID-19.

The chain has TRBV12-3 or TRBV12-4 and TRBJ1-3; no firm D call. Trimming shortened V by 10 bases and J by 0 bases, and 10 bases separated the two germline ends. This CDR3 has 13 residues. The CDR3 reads CANQVASGNTIYF. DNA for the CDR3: TGTGCCAACCAGGTGGCCTCTGGAAACACCATATATTTT.

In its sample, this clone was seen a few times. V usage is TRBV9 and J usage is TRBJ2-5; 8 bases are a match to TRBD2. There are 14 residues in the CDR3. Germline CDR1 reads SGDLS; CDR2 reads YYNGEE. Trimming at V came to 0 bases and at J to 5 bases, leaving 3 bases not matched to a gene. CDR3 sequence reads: CASSVAGGLETQYF. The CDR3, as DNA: TGTGCCAGCAGCGTAGCGGGGGGGCTGGAGACCCAGTACTTC. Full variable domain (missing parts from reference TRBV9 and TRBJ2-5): DSGVTQTPKHLITATGQRVTLRCSPRSGDLSVYWYQQSLDQGLQFLIQYYNGEERAKGNILERFSAQQFPDLHSELNLSSLELGDSALYFCASSVAGGLETQYFGPGTRLLVL.

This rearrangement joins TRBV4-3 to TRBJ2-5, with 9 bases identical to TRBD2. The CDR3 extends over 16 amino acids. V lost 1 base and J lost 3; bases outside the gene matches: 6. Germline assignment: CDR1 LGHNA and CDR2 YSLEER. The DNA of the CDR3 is TGCGCCAGCAGCCAAGTCATCCAGCGGGGGGAAGAGACCCAGTACTTC. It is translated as CASSQVIQRGEETQYF.

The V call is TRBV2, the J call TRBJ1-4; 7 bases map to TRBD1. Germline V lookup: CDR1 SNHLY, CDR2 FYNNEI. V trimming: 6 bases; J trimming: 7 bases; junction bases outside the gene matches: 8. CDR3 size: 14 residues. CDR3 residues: CASRDTGDGEKLFF. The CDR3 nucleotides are TGTGCCAGCAGGGATACAGGGGATGGTGAAAAACTGTTTTTT.

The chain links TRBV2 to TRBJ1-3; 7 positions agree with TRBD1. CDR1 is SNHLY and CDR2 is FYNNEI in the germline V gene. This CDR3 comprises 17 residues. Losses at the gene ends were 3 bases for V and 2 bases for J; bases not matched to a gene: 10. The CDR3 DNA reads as TGTGCCAGCAGTGACACCCCTCCAGGGGGAACTGGAAACACCATATATTTT. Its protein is CASSDTPPGGTGNTIYF.

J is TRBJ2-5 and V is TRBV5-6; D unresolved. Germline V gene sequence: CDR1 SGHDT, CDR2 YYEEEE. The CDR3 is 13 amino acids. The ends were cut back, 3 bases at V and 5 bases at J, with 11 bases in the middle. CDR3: CASSWVAGETQYF. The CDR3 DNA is TGTGCCAGCAGCTGGGTCGCCGGGGAGACCCAGTACTTC. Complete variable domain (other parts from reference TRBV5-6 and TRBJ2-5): DAGVTQSPTHLIKTRGQQVTLRCSPKSGHDTVSWYQQALGQGPQFIFQYYEEEERQRGNFPDRFSGHQFPNYSSELNVNALLLGDSALYLCASSWVAGETQYFGPGTRLLVL.